A selection of T cell receptor beta chains follows, all from one sample in a study of T-cell memory formation after mild COVID-19. From the 5' RACE reads, TCRdb called clonotypes with MiXCR, one entry per CDR3 protein. The table lists 300,000 to 350,000 distinct CDR3 sequences, roughly a fifth of them singletons, with roughly 21% in the top ten. Sequencing was carried out using PBMCs or a T cell subset sorted from them (not recorded which). The receptors shown here come from a man between 18 and 29 years old who had mild COVID-19 (a few samples of this study predate the infection). Cell type and time point are not known. Each CDR3 is given without its conserved first and last residue.

CDR3aa: ASRGRWTQY
j_gene: TRBJ2-5
v_gene: TRBV4-1

CDR3aa: SARTGGEAGELF
j_gene: TRBJ2-2
v_gene: TRBV20-1

CDR3aa: ASSLRGGPTYEQY
j_gene: TRBJ2-7
v_gene: TRBV12-3/TRBV12-4

CDR3aa: SASPVGRQLYEQY
j_gene: TRBJ2-7
v_gene: TRBV20-1

CDR3aa: ASSEWGYTDTQY
j_gene: TRBJ2-3
v_gene: TRBV6-1

CDR3aa: ASSLIGSGGADTQY
j_gene: TRBJ2-3
v_gene: TRBV12-3/TRBV12-4

CDR3aa: ASSQRSAGTQY
j_gene: TRBJ2-5
v_gene: TRBV12-3/TRBV12-4

CDR3aa: ASSKEEGDNTEAF
j_gene: TRBJ1-1
v_gene: TRBV21-1

CDR3aa: SARDSSGAYNEQF
j_gene: TRBJ2-1
v_gene: TRBV20-1

CDR3aa: ATSDTSYNSPLH
j_gene: TRBJ1-6
v_gene: TRBV24-1

CDR3aa: ASSDSGGYYNEQF
j_gene: TRBJ2-1
v_gene: TRBV12-3/TRBV12-4

CDR3aa: ASSRLRATNEKLF
j_gene: TRBJ1-4
v_gene: TRBV14

CDR3aa: ASTDQTADTDTQY
j_gene: TRBJ2-3
v_gene: TRBV7-2

CDR3aa: SVEGGQDLV
j_gene: TRBJ1-2
v_gene: TRBV29-1

CDR3aa: ASSWGGNQPQH
j_gene: TRBJ1-5
v_gene: TRBV7-8

CDR3aa: ASSRAGQTYNEQF
j_gene: TRBJ2-1
v_gene: TRBV6-2/TRBV6-3

CDR3aa: ASSLARGQGLSGANVLT
j_gene: TRBJ2-6
v_gene: TRBV5-5

CDR3aa: ASSLPVRATGEVSDTEAF
j_gene: TRBJ1-1
v_gene: TRBV5-1

CDR3aa: ASSITGTYSGYT
j_gene: TRBJ1-2
v_gene: TRBV7-9

CDR3aa: ASSGGLVETQY
j_gene: TRBJ2-5
v_gene: TRBV3-1

CDR3aa: ASSAIGETQY
j_gene: TRBJ2-5
v_gene: TRBV12-3/TRBV12-4

CDR3aa: ASSLEVGLATQETQY
j_gene: TRBJ2-5
v_gene: TRBV7-6

CDR3aa: SAADGTSYEQY
j_gene: TRBJ2-7
v_gene: TRBV20-1

CDR3aa: ASSLDIGDTQY
j_gene: TRBJ2-3
v_gene: TRBV7-2

CDR3aa: SAQTGTNSKQY
j_gene: TRBJ2-7
v_gene: TRBV20-1

CDR3aa: SVSELDEQY
j_gene: TRBJ2-7
v_gene: TRBV29-1

CDR3aa: ASSYGDRGPQETQY
j_gene: TRBJ2-5
v_gene: TRBV6-2/TRBV6-3

CDR3aa: ASTQTGATDTQY
j_gene: TRBJ2-3
v_gene: TRBV19

CDR3aa: ASSPLDRVDT
j_gene: TRBJ1-2
v_gene: TRBV7-2

CDR3aa: ASSLIGTTGSGNTIY
j_gene: TRBJ1-3
v_gene: TRBV5-6

CDR3aa: ASSLGFVEKEPDTQY
j_gene: TRBJ2-3
v_gene: TRBV5-1

CDR3aa: ATQGQGGGETQY
j_gene: TRBJ2-5
v_gene: TRBV11-2

CDR3aa: ASSYSILGETQY
j_gene: TRBJ2-5
v_gene: TRBV6-5

CDR3aa: ASTEPGTVDSPLH
j_gene: TRBJ1-6
v_gene: TRBV6-6

CDR3aa: ASSQVRHYNEQF
j_gene: TRBJ2-1
v_gene: TRBV4-3

CDR3aa: SAREGTNTEAF
j_gene: TRBJ1-1
v_gene: TRBV20-1

CDR3aa: ASSLASGELF
j_gene: TRBJ2-2
v_gene: TRBV19

CDR3aa: SANGVGNTIY
j_gene: TRBJ1-3
v_gene: TRBV20-1

CDR3aa: ASTHLQGNTGELF
j_gene: TRBJ2-2
v_gene: TRBV6-2/TRBV6-3

CDR3aa: ASSARIQGTEAF
j_gene: TRBJ1-1
v_gene: TRBV9

CDR3aa: ASSYGEGSGSPLH
j_gene: TRBJ1-6
v_gene: TRBV6-5

CDR3aa: ASSQQGGEQY
j_gene: TRBJ2-7
v_gene: TRBV12-3/TRBV12-4

CDR3aa: ASSQATSGYTGELF
j_gene: TRBJ2-2
v_gene: TRBV4-3

CDR3aa: ASSQLAQGGRETQY
j_gene: TRBJ2-5
v_gene: TRBV4-1

CDR3aa: ASSLGKGIYEQY
j_gene: TRBJ2-7
v_gene: TRBV5-4

CDR3aa: ASSAEDTIY
j_gene: TRBJ1-3
v_gene: TRBV18

CDR3aa: ASFSWIRSGANVLT
j_gene: TRBJ2-6
v_gene: TRBV28

CDR3aa: ASTPGRSGGMDTQY
j_gene: TRBJ2-3
v_gene: TRBV7-3

CDR3aa: ASSDGEIRDRVVWGDSQPQH
j_gene: TRBJ1-5
v_gene: TRBV6-1

CDR3aa: ASSLAPTGSQETQY
j_gene: TRBJ2-5
v_gene: TRBV7-7

CDR3aa: ASSISLLGSRDSRDNEQF
j_gene: TRBJ2-1
v_gene: TRBV19

CDR3aa: ASSYRRPGNNSPLH
j_gene: TRBJ1-6
v_gene: TRBV6-2/TRBV6-3

CDR3aa: SARDGARAYNSPLH
j_gene: TRBJ1-6
v_gene: TRBV20-1

CDR3aa: ASRDGTEWRTQY
j_gene: TRBJ2-5
v_gene: TRBV6-2/TRBV6-3